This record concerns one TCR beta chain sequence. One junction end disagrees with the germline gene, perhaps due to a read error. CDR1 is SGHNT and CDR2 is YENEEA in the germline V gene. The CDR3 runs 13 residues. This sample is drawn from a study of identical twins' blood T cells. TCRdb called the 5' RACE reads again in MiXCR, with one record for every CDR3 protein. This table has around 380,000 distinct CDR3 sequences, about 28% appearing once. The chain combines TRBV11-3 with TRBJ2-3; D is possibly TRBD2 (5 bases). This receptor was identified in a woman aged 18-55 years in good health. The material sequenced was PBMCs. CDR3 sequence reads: CASSLPSRDTQYF. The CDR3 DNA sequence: TGTGCCAGCAGCTTACCTAGCAGAGATACGCAGTATTTT. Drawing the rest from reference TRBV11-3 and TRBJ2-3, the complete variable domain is EAGVVQSPRYKIIEKKQPVAFWCNPISGHNTLYWYLQNLGQGPELLIRYENEEAVDDSQLPKDRFSAERLKGVDSTLKIQPAELGDSAVYLCASSLPSRDTQYFGPGTRLTVL.